This TCR beta chain was captured by sequencing in a study of identical twins. J was trimmed by 4 bases and V by 10 bases; bases with no gene match: 7. Germline lookup yields CDR1 MNHEY and CDR2 SMNVEV (reference sequence). The CDR3 loop spans 14 amino acids. Each CDR3 protein is one row after TCRdb ran MiXCR on the 5' RACE reads. The table includes 200,000 to 250,000 distinct CDR3 sequences, 6% to 7% detected once. This clonotype has more than one count but fewer than ten. Another study also made use of these data, one on T cells expressing NK-cell markers. This second report adds: A few donors likewise had their CD3+CD56-NKG2C+ fraction led by these clonotypes.

Specimen: CD8+ T cells sorted from blood. The V gene is TRBV27, the J gene TRBJ2-2, with 9 positions matching TRBD2. This TCR was sampled from a woman under 30 in good health. The CDR3 reads CATGLASLTGELFF. The CDR3 region has the DNA TGTGCCACGGGACTAGCCTCGCTCACCGGGGAGCTGTTTTTT.